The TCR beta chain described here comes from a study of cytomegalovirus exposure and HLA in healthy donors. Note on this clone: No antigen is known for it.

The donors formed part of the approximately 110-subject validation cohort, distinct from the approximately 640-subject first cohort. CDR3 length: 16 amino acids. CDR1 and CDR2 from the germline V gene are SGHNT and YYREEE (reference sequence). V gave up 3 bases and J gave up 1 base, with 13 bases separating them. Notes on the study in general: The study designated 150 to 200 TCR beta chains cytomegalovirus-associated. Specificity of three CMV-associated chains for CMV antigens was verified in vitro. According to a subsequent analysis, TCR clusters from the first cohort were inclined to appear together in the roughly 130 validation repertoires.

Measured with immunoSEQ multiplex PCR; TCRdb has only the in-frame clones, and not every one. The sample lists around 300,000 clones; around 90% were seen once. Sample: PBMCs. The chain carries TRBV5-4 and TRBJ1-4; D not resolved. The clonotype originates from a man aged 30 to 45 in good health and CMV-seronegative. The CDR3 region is CASSSDKAVTNEKLFF. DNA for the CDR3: TGTGCCAGCAGCTCTGATAAGGCGGTAACTAATGAAAAACTGTTTTTT.